The rows below give T cell receptor beta chains drawn from one sample of a study of blood T cell repertoires in COVID-19. Profiling relied on immunoSEQ multiplex PCR, and the TCRdb table lists in-frame clones only, not all of them. The sample has over 200,000 clones, 80% to 90% seen once. Sequencing was performed on peripheral blood. The receptors were sampled from a man in his thirties or forties with COVID-19, enrolled during active disease. Both conserved end residues are part of each CDR3. Fields, in order: D gene, V gene, clone size, J gene, CDR3 DNA, CDR3 protein. D genes are given only for firm matches. Size values are once, few and many counts, or a class for expanded clones, and some rows have none.

>TRBD1|TRBV19|NA|TRBJ2-7
TGTGCCAGTAAGCGGGCGGGACAGGGGAACTACGAGCAGTACTTC
CASKRAGQGNYEQYF
>NA|TRBV6-4|NA|TRBJ1-1
TGTGCCAGCAGTGACCCGGACCAGGGGAACACTGAAGCTTTCTTT
CASSDPDQGNTEAFF
>TRBD2|TRBV27|NA|TRBJ2-1
TGTGCCAGCCGATCGGGACTAGCGGGAGGGAGTAATGAGCAGTTCTTC
CASRSGLAGGSNEQFF
>NA|TRBV4-1|few|TRBJ2-7
TGCGCCAGCAGCCAAGTGGAGGGGTCCGGCTACGAGCAGTACTTC
CASSQVEGSGYEQYF
>NA|TRBV5-1|NA|TRBJ1-3
TGCGCCAGCAGCTTGTATGCGGGCGCAGCCGGAAACACCATATATTTT
CASSLYAGAAGNTIYF
>NA|TRBV5-6|NA|TRBJ2-7
TGTGCCAGCAGCTTACAGGGTTCCTACGAGCAGTACTTC
CASSLQGSYEQYF
>TRBD2|TRBV7-2|NA|TRBJ2-7
TGTGCCAGCAGCTCGATAGCGGGCTCGAGCTCCTACGAGCAGTACTTC
CASSSIAGSSSYEQYF
>NA|TRBV5-8|NA|TRBJ1-5
TGTGCCAGCAGCTTTTCATATCAGCCCCAGCATTTT
CASSFSYQPQHF
>NA|TRBV9|NA|TRBJ1-1
TGTGCCAGCAGCGTAAATCCAGACACTGAAGCTTTCTTT
CASSVNPDTEAFF
>NA|TRBV7-2|NA|TRBJ1-1
TGTGCCAGCAAAATCCGGGACACTGAAGCTTTCTTT
CASKIRDTEAFF
>NA|TRBV18|NA|TRBJ2-1
TGTGCCAGCTCACCTTCGTCCGTAGTGGATGAGCAGTTCTTC
CASSPSSVVDEQFF
>TRBD2|TRBV19|NA|TRBJ2-7
TGTGCCAGTAGTATTCTCCTAGCGGAAGTCTACGAGCAGTACTTC
CASSILLAEVYEQYF
>TRBD2|TRBV28|NA|TRBJ2-7
TGTGCCAGCAGTCCGGGACTAGGCTACGAGCAGTACTTC
CASSPGLGYEQYF
>TRBD2|TRBV19|NA|TRBJ2-2
TGTGCCAGTAGGGCCCCTAGCGGGAGGGTAAACACCGGGGAGCTGTTTTTT
CASRAPSGRVNTGELFF
>NA|TRBV27|NA|TRBJ2-7
TGTGCCAGCAGTTTTTCCGGAGGCGAGCAGTACTTC
CASSFSGGEQYF
>TRBD1|TRBV4-2|NA|TRBJ1-4
TGTGCCAGCAGCCAAGATAGGGACAGGTCAGGAAAACTGTTTTTT
CASSQDRDRSGKLFF
>NA|TRBV28|NA|TRBJ1-2
TGTGCCAGCAGATTCGACTCTAACTATGGCTACACCTTC
CASRFDSNYGYTF
>NA|TRBV5-6|NA|TRBJ2-7
TGTGCCAGCAGCTTGGGGCACCCCTACGAGCAGTACTTC
CASSLGHPYEQYF
>NA|TRBV2|NA|TRBJ1-1
TGTGCCAGCAGTCCAATAGGGAGCACTGAAGCTTTCTTT
CASSPIGSTEAFF
>NA|TRBV7-9|NA|TRBJ1-1
TGTGCCAGCAGCTTAGCAGGGGGTGGAACTGAAGCTTTCTTT
CASSLAGGGTEAFF
>TRBD2|TRBV5-5|NA|TRBJ2-1
TGTGCCAGCAGCTTAGTAGCGGGAGGCATCGTGTTTGGGCAGTTCTTC
CASSLVAGGIVFGQFF
>TRBD1|TRBV28|NA|TRBJ1-1
TGTGCCAGCAGTGAAACACAGGGGACTGAAGCTTTCTTT
CASSETQGTEAFF
>NA|TRBV5-1|NA|TRBJ1-5
TGCGCCAGCAGCTCTGGCGGGGGCTGGGATCAGCCCCAGCATTTT
CASSSGGGWDQPQHF
>TRBD2|TRBV4-3|NA|TRBJ2-1
TGCGCCAGCAGCCGAGCGGGGTTGGGGTTTTACAATGAGCAGTTCTTC
CASSRAGLGFYNEQFF
>TRBD1|TRBV5-1|NA|TRBJ1-1
TGCGCCAGCAGCTACCGGACAGGGGGGGAGAACACTGAAGCTTTCTTT
CASSYRTGGENTEAFF
>TRBD2|TRBV4-2|once|TRBJ2-3
TGTGCCAGCAGCCAAGTCCTAGCGGGGGGGCTGAAAGATACGCAGTATTTT
CASSQVLAGGLKDTQYF
>NA|TRBV7-2|NA|TRBJ1-2
TGTGCCAGCAGCCCTCCGGGGGGCGCATATGGCTACACCTTC
CASSPPGGAYGYTF
>NA|TRBV3-1/TRBV3-2|NA|TRBJ1-2
TGTGCCAGCAGCCAAGAGGGGGCAGGACTGGGTAGGGGCTACACCTTC
CASSQEGAGLGRGYTF
>NA|TRBV4-1|NA|TRBJ2-7
TGCGCCAGTCGATATACAGGCCCAGCTCGCGAGCAGTACTTC
CASRYTGPAREQYF
>TRBD1|TRBV5-4|once|TRBJ1-2
TGTGCCAGCAGCTTGGGTGGGACAGAGATCTATGGCTACACCTTC
CASSLGGTEIYGYTF
>NA|TRBV7-9|NA|TRBJ1-6
TGTGCCAGCAGCTTAGGGACCGACAGCTCCTATAATTCACCCCTCCACTTT
CASSLGTDSSYNSPLHF
>TRBD1|TRBV23-1|NA|TRBJ2-5
TGCGCCAGCAGTCGATCGTACCCCGACAGGGACCAAGAGACCCAGTACTTC
CASSRSYPDRDQETQYF
>TRBD2|TRBV6-5|NA|TRBJ2-7
TGTGCCAGCACCATGTATAGCGGGATGTACGAGCAGTACTTC
CASTMYSGMYEQYF
>NA|TRBV11-2|once|TRBJ2-2
TGTGCCAGCACCCTTACTTACTCAACAGCCAACACCGGGGAGCTGTTTTTT
CASTLTYSTANTGELFF
>NA|TRBV6-1|NA|TRBJ1-1
TGTGCCAGCAGTGAAGTAGGGGCCACTGAAGCTTTCTTT
CASSEVGATEAFF
>NA|TRBV7-3|NA|TRBJ2-4
TGTGCCAGCAGTCTAGACGGAGTAAACATTCAGTACTTC
CASSLDGVNIQYF
>NA|TRBV7-8|NA|TRBJ1-5
TGTGCCAGCACCAATGGAGGGGTTAGCAATCAGCCCCAGCATTTT
CASTNGGVSNQPQHF
>NA|TRBV27|NA|TRBJ1-6
TGTGCCAGCAGTTTATCGATCGACACCAGGGCTTCACCCCTCCACTTT
CASSLSIDTRASPLHF
>NA|TRBV5-5|NA|TRBJ1-5
TGTGCCAGCAGCTTGGTTTCTGGAGGGGTAAGCAATCAGCCCCAGCATTTT
CASSLVSGGVSNQPQHF
>NA|TRBV7-2|once|TRBJ2-5
TGTGCCAGCAGCTTAGGGGGACTCCAAGGGACCCAGTACTTC
CASSLGGLQGTQYF
>TRBD1|TRBV4-2|NA|TRBJ2-1
TGTGCCAGCAGCTACGGACAGGGAAGTTTCAATGAGCAGTTCTTC
CASSYGQGSFNEQFF
>NA|TRBV20-1|few|TRBJ1-1
TGCAGTGCTCTAGATGGCACTGAAGCTTTCTTT
CSALDGTEAFF
>NA|TRBV28|NA|TRBJ1-4
TGTGCCAGCACCACCGGGAGCCTAGGAGAAAAACTGTTTTTT
CASTTGSLGEKLFF
>NA|TRBV4-3|NA|TRBJ2-7
TGCGCCAGCAGCCAAGATCGTACCTACGAGCAGTACTTC
CASSQDRTYEQYF
>NA|TRBV18|NA|TRBJ2-7
TGTGCCAGCTCACTCGGTACCGGGGGCTACGAGCAGTACTTC
CASSLGTGGYEQYF
>NA|TRBV7-2|NA|TRBJ2-1
TGTGCCAGCAGCTTCGACGGGACCTACAATGAGCAGTTCTTC
CASSFDGTYNEQFF
>NA|TRBV3-1/TRBV3-2|NA|TRBJ1-2
TGTGCCAGCAGCCAAGACTGGCCCAATTCATATGGCTACACCTTC
CASSQDWPNSYGYTF
>TRBD1|TRBV4-3|NA|TRBJ1-3
TGCGCCAGCAGCCTTTCTCGGGACAGCAGAAACACCATATATTTT
CASSLSRDSRNTIYF
>NA|TRBV5-1|NA|TRBJ2-1
TGCGCCAGCAGCTTGGGTGGCAGCAATGAGCAGTTCTTC
CASSLGGSNEQFF
>NA|TRBV29-1|few|TRBJ1-4
TGCAGCGTGCGGATACAGGGATACAATGAAAAACTGTTTTTT
CSVRIQGYNEKLFF
>NA|TRBV5-1|NA|TRBJ2-5
TGCGCCAGCAGCTTGGGAGGGTCGACGGAGACCCAGTACTTC
CASSLGGSTETQYF
>NA|TRBV29-1|NA|TRBJ1-1
TGCAGCGTTGGAGGCACTGAAGCTTTCTTT
CSVGGTEAFF
>TRBD2|TRBV14|NA|TRBJ2-1
TGTGCCAGCAGCCCACTAGCGGGAGTAGTCAATGAGCAGTTCTTC
CASSPLAGVVNEQFF
>NA|TRBV20-1|NA|TRBJ2-7
TGCAGTGCTGGGACAAGCTACGAGCAGTACTTC
CSAGTSYEQYF
>NA|TRBV10-3|NA|TRBJ1-6
TGTGCCATCAGTCCGGGAGCCCCAATCGCCTATAATTCACCCCTCCACTTT
CAISPGAPIAYNSPLHF